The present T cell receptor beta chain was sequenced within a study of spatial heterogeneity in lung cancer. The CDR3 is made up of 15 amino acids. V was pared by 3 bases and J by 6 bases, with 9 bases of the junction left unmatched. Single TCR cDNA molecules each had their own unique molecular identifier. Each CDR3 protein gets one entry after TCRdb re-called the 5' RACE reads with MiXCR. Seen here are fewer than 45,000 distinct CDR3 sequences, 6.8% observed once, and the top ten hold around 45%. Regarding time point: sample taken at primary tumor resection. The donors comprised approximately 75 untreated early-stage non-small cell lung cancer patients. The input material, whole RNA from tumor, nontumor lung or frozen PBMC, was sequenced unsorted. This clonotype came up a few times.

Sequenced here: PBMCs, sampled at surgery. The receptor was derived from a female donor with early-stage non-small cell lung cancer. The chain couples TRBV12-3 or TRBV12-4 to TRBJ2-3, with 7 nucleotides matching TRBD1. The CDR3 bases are TGTGCCAGCAGTTTTCGGACAGGCGACCTTGATACGCAGTATTTT. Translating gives CASSFRTGDLDTQYF.